This is a list of T cell receptor beta chains from one sample in a study of T cells in Graves' hyperthyroidism and ophthalmopathy. TCRdb called the multiplex PCR reads again in MiXCR, with one record for every CDR3 protein. The sample has about 600,000 distinct CDR3 sequences, more than 15% seen once. Specimen: blood. The receptors come from a woman in her thirties or forties with Graves' ophthalmopathy. Both conserved end residues are part of each CDR3. D genes are given only for firm matches.

CDR3aa,j_gene,v_gene,d_gene
CASSEDRGLNEKLFF,TRBJ1-4,TRBV2,TRBD1
CASSAGGQYNEQFF,TRBJ2-1,TRBV3-1,.
CASSSTQGRTNERLFF,TRBJ1-4,TRBV7-3,.
CASSLTITSPPLHF,TRBJ1-6,TRBV7-2,.
CASSPGTGTFQYF,TRBJ2-5,TRBV27,TRBD1
CASSLEDSLITDTQYF,TRBJ2-3,TRBV12-3/TRBV12-4,.
CASSLIAGYTDTQYF,TRBJ2-3,TRBV28,TRBD2
CASSADRVSETQYF,TRBJ2-5,TRBV6-1,TRBD1
CASSPSPSGALGEQFF,TRBJ2-1,TRBV2,TRBD2
CASSERSGSSYEQYF,TRBJ2-7,TRBV7-2,TRBD2
CASSLPGTGSSEAFF,TRBJ1-1,TRBV3-1,TRBD1
CASSEVRGGEKLFF,TRBJ1-4,TRBV2,.
CSATRPRGSSGNTIYF,TRBJ1-3,TRBV29-1,.
CASSFARASTDTQYF,TRBJ2-3,TRBV5-1,.
CASSYRVGAGRSLTEQYF,TRBJ2-7,TRBV6-4,.
CASSYSGGLPGNTIYF,TRBJ1-3,TRBV6-2/TRBV6-3,.
CASSFTGLKETQYF,TRBJ2-5,TRBV11-2,.
CASSPGTGAYTQYF,TRBJ2-3,TRBV3-1,.
CASSIRRENTEAFF,TRBJ1-1,TRBV2,.
CASSAFRVAGLGKTQYF,TRBJ2-5,TRBV2,TRBD2